A single sample is the source of the 22 T cell receptor beta chains below, sequenced in a study of cytomegalovirus exposure and HLA in healthy donors (TCRdb year 2017). Libraries were made using the immunoSEQ multiplex PCR assay. For the multiplex PCR, a mixture combining 60 forward primers for TCR Vbeta segments and 13 reverse primers for TCR Jbeta segments was used. Entries here come from immuneACCESS through TCRdb and include only in-frame sequences with V and J called. Some clones fail to appear in such tables; in the studies checked, an unresolved V gene covers under half of the shortfall, and the cause of the remainder is unknown. Within this sample are some 140,000 clones, with roughly two thirds of them counted one time only. The ten largest make up over 1% of the sample. The sample comprised PBMCs. Receptor source: a woman in her thirties or forties in good health and CMV-seronegative.

The chain couples TRBV9 to TRBJ2-7; possible D gene TRBD2, 5 bases. V lost 4 bases to trimming and J lost 3 bases, with 14 bases between them. The CDR3 runs to 14 residues. Looked up from germline, CDR1 is SGDLS and CDR2 is YYNGEE. Here the CDR3 reads CASSPRPGNYEQYF. The DNA of the CDR3 is TGTGCCAGCAGCCCAAGACCGGGGAACTACGAGCAGTACTTC. The whole variable domain, filled in from reference TRBV9 and TRBJ2-7, reads DSGVTQTPKHLITATGQRVTLRCSPRSGDLSVYWYQQSLDQGLQFLIQYYNGEERAKGNILERFSAQQFPDLHSELNLSSLELGDSALYFCASSPRPGNYEQYFGPGTRLTVT.

The chain has TRBV5-1 and TRBJ2-1; 11 bases align to TRBD1. Germline V gives CDR1 SGHRS, CDR2 YFSETQ. V dropped 2 bases and J dropped 6; count of bases not matched to a gene: 1. The CDR3 totals 14 residues. The CDR3 region is CASSLGTGGNEQFF. CDR3 nucleotide sequence: TGCGCCAGCAGCTTAGGGACAGGGGGCAATGAGCAGTTCTTC.

The chain couples TRBV18 to TRBJ2-5; 7 bases map to TRBD1. V shed 2 bases and J 2 bases; nucleotides not matched to a gene: 5. Germline CDR1 KGHSH, CDR2 LQKENI. The CDR3 has 15 residues. CDR3 loop: CASSPLQGSQETQYF. The CDR3 DNA sequence: TGTGCCAGCTCACCATTACAGGGGTCTCAAGAGACCCAGTACTTC. Full variable domain (missing parts from reference TRBV18 and TRBJ2-5): NAGVMQNPRHLVRRRGQEARLRCSPMKGHSHVYWYRQLPEEGLKFMVYLQKENIIDESGMPKERFSAEFPKEGPSILRIQQVVRGDSAAYFCASSPLQGSQETQYFGPGTRLLVL.

V usage is TRBV11-2 and J usage is TRBJ2-7; 7 nucleotides match TRBD2. V trimming: 5 bases; J trimming: 1 base; junction bases outside the gene matches: 8. Germline V CDR1 and CDR2: SGHAT, FQNNGV. The CDR3 loop spans 15 amino acids. CDR3 sequence: CASSRLGRESYEQYF. The CDR3 DNA reads as TGTGCCAGCAGCCGCCTGGGGAGGGAGTCCTACGAGCAGTACTTC.

This chain links TRBV7-3 with TRBJ2-5, with 9 bases lining up with TRBD1. This CDR3 region has 13 residues. After removal of 5 bases from V and 5 bases from J, the junction contained 3 bases not matched to a gene. The germline gives CDR1 SGHTA, CDR2 FQGTGA. CDR3 sequence: CASSPDRGETQYF. The CDR3 coding sequence is TGTGCCAGCAGCCCAGACAGGGGGGAGACCCAGTACTTC.

The chain is built from TRBV11-2 and TRBJ1-1; 7 bases match TRBD1. Germline trimming cut 4 bases from V and 7 bases from J; bases unmatched to any gene: 9. This CDR3 is 14 amino acids long. From germline, CDR1 is SGHAT and CDR2 FQNNGV. For the CDR3, the DNA is TGTGCCAGCAGCTCCAACAGGGGTCGGGGTGAAGCTTTCTTT. Amino acid sequence: CASSSNRGRGEAFF. The complete variable domain, with remaining parts taken from reference TRBV11-2 and TRBJ1-1, reads EAGVAQSPRYKIIEKRQSVAFWCNPISGHATLYWYQQILGQGPKLLIQFQNNGVVDDSQLPKDRFSAERLKGVDSTLKIQPAKLEDSAVYLCASSSNRGRGEAFFGQGTRLTVV.

J is TRBJ2-1 and V is TRBV7-2; 7 bases match TRBD1. Per the germline V gene, CDR1 is SGHTA and CDR2 is FQGNSA. After removal of 5 bases from V and 8 bases from J, the junction contained 15 bases not matched to a gene. The CDR3 covers 16 residues. CDR3 sequence: CASSLLPGQYSDEQFF. As DNA, the CDR3 is TGTGCCAGCAGCCTCCTACCGGGACAGTACTCGGATGAGCAGTTCTTC.

The chain links TRBV4-2 to TRBJ1-3; 7 bases fit TRBD1. With 1 base clipped from V and 0 bases from J, the junction kept 3 bases outside the gene matches. The length of the CDR3 is 16 residues. Germline V lookup: CDR1 LGHNA, CDR2 YNFKEQ. CDR3 nucleotides: TGTGCCAGCAGCCAAGGGGACAGAATCTCTGGAAACACCATATATTTT. This sequence encodes CASSQGDRISGNTIYF.

The chain couples TRBV2 to TRBJ1-5, with TRBD1 matching 7 bases. J gave up 0 bases and V 4 bases, and 6 bases lay outside the gene matches. Germline CDR1 is SNHLY and CDR2 is FYNNEI. The CDR3 has 16 amino acids. DNA for the CDR3: TGTGCCAGCAGTGGACAGGGACCCCATAGCAATCAGCCCCAGCATTTT. The encoded protein is CASSGQGPHSNQPQHF.

The chain carries TRBV19 and TRBJ2-3; TRBD1 aligns across 8 bases. Germline-derived CDR1 and CDR2 are LNHDA and SQIVND (reference sequence). V shed 5 bases, J shed 4 bases, and the junction held 5 bases outside the gene matches. The CDR3 is 14 amino acids. The DNA for the CDR3 is TGTGCCAGTAGTCCTGGACAGGGAGCAGATACGCAGTATTTT. It encodes CASSPGQGADTQYF.

The rearrangement links TRBV7-8 to TRBJ1-2, with TRBD1 matching over 8 bases. The CDR3 consists of 14 residues. Germline assignment: CDR1 SGHVS and CDR2 FQNEAQ. The V and J ends lost 3 bases and 5 bases, in that order; junction bases with no gene match: 5. In DNA, the CDR3 is TGTGCCAGCAGCTTCTCAGGGGGCTTGTATGGCTACACCTTC. Its translation is CASSFSGGLYGYTF.

CDR3 region: CASKTNRGTNEKLFF. As DNA, the CDR3 is TGTGCCAGCAAGACGAACAGGGGAACTAATGAAAAACTGTTTTTT. The V gene is TRBV6-1, the J gene TRBJ1-4, with 7 nucleotides matching TRBD1. Germline lookup yields CDR1 MNHNS and CDR2 SASEGT. The CDR3 totals 15 residues. Trimming at V came to 7 bases and at J to 1 base, leaving 6 bases not matched to a gene.

This clone appeared a single time. V gene TRBV4-1 combines with J gene TRBJ1-2; 7 bases line up with TRBD1. The junction had 3 bases not matched to a gene; V was cut back by 0 bases and J by 2 bases. Germline CDR1 MGHRA, CDR2 YSYEKL. This CDR3 is built from 15 residues. CDR3 sequence reads: CASSQDGRGNYGYTF. The CDR3, as DNA: TGCGCCAGCAGCCAAGACGGCAGGGGGAACTATGGCTACACCTTC.

V is TRBV7-9 and J is TRBJ2-2, with D possibly being TRBD2 (6 bases). The V end was cut by 5 bases, the J end by 1 base, with 17 bases between. The CDR3 totals 17 residues. Germline V gene data show CDR1 as SEHNR and CDR2 as FQNEAQ (reference sequence). Here the CDR3 DNA reads TGTGCCAGCAGCCACCCCTCCGGGACTCGGAACACCGGGGAGCTGTTTTTT. It specifies CASSHPSGTRNTGELFF.

The V call is TRBV6-4, the J call TRBJ1-2; 8 bases are shared with TRBD1. Per germline, CDR1 MRHNA and CDR2 SNTAGT. The junction had 23 bases not matched to a gene; V was cut back by 6 bases and J by 8 bases. The CDR3 consists of 18 residues. This CDR3 is CASRRGKRPGQEAHGYTF. CDR3 DNA sequence: TGTGCCAGCAGAAGGGGAAAGCGGCCGGGACAGGAGGCTCACGGCTACACCTTC.

The CDR3, as DNA: TGTGCCAGCAGTGATGAAGAACAGGGAGCAACTTCCTATGGCTACACCTTC. Translating it yields CASSDEEQGATSYGYTF. This sequence joins TRBV2 and TRBJ1-2; a possible D gene is TRBD1 (6 bases). The germline gives CDR1 SNHLY, CDR2 FYNNEI. Deletions cut 3 bases from V and 4 bases from J, with 21 bases between. CDR3 length equals 17 residues. Combining the CDR3 with reference TRBV2 and TRBJ1-2 gives the whole variable domain EPEVTQTPSHQVTQMGQEVILRCVPISNHLYFYWYRQILGQKVEFLVSFYNNEISEKSEIFDDQFSVERPDGSNFTLKIRSTKLEDSAMYFCASSDEEQGATSYGYTFGSGTRLTVV.

There are a few counts of this clone. The gene calls are TRBV27 and TRBJ2-1; 10 bases are shared with TRBD2. V trimming: 4 bases; J trimming: 6 bases; junction bases outside the gene matches: 15. The length of the CDR3 is 18 residues. Germline lookup yields CDR1 MNHEY and CDR2 SMNVEV (reference sequence). As DNA, the CDR3 is TGTGCCAGCAGTTCGATAGCGGGGGGCCCCATGATCATCAATGAGCAGTTCTTC. Its protein product is CASSSIAGGPMIINEQFF.

The chain joins TRBV14 to TRBJ1-6; TRBD1 matches 7 bases. This CDR3 has 15 residues. V lost 5 bases and J lost 7; bases outside the gene matches: 8. Germline V gene data show CDR1 as SGHDN and CDR2 as FVKESK. The CDR3 nucleotides read TGTGCCAGCAGCGTACAGGGACAGTCAAATTCACCCCTCCACTTT. Its protein product is CASSVQGQSNSPLHF.

The chain employs TRBV6-5 and TRBJ1-2, with 9 bases matching TRBD1. The J segment lost 4 bases and the V segment lost 4 bases, leaving 7 bases of the junction unmatched. The germline V gene has CDR1 MNHEY and CDR2 SVGAGI. This CDR3 has 15 residues. The CDR3 loop is CASSSGTGSGYGYTF. The CDR3, as DNA: TGTGCCAGCAGTTCCGGGACAGGGTCGGGCTATGGCTACACCTTC.

There are a few counts of this clone. Other DNA sequences in this sample translate to the same CDR3. The chain employs TRBV7-3 and TRBJ1-1; D remains ambiguous. The CDR3 extends over 14 amino acids. Germline CDR1 reads SGHTA; CDR2 reads FQGTGA. With 3 bases removed from V and 0 bases from J, the gap between germline ends came to 8 bases. The CDR3 coding sequence is TGTGCCAGCAGCTTTGGACTGATGAACACTGAAGCTTTCTTT. Translating gives CASSFGLMNTEAFF.

This chain links TRBV5-1 with TRBJ2-7; TRBD2 might be the D (6 bases). The CDR3 has 16 amino acids. Germline V gene sequence: CDR1 SGHRS, CDR2 YFSETQ. V was clipped by 0 bases and J by 5 bases, with 18 bases between them. The CDR3 sequence: CASSLGLRPPGDEQYF. Written as DNA, the CDR3 is TGCGCCAGCAGCTTGGGCCTACGGCCCCCGGGAGACGAGCAGTACTTC. Full variable domain (outside the CDR3, taken from reference TRBV5-1 and TRBJ2-7): KAGVTQTPRYLIKTRGQQVTLSCSPISGHRSVSWYQQTPGQGLQFLFEYFSETQRNKGNFPGRFSGRQFSNSRSEMNVSTLELGDSALYLCASSLGLRPPGDEQYFGPGTRLTVT.

This chain uses TRBV5-8 with TRBJ2-3; the match to TRBD1 covers 9 bases. Germline V gene sequence: CDR1 SGHTS, CDR2 YDEGEE. J was trimmed by 2 bases and V by 4 bases; bases with no gene match: 5. This CDR3 spans 15 amino acids. For the CDR3, the DNA is TGTGCCAGCAGCGACAGGGGGTCCTACACAGATACGCAGTATTTT. It translates to CASSDRGSYTDTQYF. Complete variable domain (other parts from reference TRBV5-8 and TRBJ2-3): EAGVTQSPTHLIKTRGQQATLRCSPISGHTSVYWYQQALGLGLQFLLWYDEGEERNRGNFPPRFSGRQFPNYSSELNVNALELEDSALYLCASSDRGSYTDTQYFGPGTRLTVL.